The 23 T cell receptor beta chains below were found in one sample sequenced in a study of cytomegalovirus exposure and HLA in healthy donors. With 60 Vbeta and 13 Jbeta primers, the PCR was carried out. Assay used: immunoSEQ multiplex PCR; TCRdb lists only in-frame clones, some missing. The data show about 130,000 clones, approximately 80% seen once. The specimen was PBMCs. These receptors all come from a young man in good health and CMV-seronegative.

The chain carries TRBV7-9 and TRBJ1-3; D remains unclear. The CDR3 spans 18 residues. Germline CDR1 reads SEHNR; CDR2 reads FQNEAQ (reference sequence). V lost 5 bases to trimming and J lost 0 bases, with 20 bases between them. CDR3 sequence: CASSPYISSVGSGNTIYF. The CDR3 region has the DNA TGTGCCAGCAGCCCTTATATCTCTTCTGTCGGCTCTGGAAACACCATATATTTT. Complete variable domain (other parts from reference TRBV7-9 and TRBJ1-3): DTGVSQNPRHKITKRGQNVTFRCDPISEHNRLYWYRQTLGQGPEFLTYFQNEAQLEKSRLLSDRFSAERPKGSFSTLEIQRTEQGDSAMYLCASSPYISSVGSGNTIYFGEGSWLTVV.

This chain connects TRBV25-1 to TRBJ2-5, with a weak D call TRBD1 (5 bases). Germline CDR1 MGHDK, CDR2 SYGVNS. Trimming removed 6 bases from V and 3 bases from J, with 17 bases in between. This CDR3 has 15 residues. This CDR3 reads CASRFAGPSKETQYF. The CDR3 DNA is TGTGCCAGCAGGTTTGCAGGGCCTTCGAAAGAGACCCAGTACTTC.

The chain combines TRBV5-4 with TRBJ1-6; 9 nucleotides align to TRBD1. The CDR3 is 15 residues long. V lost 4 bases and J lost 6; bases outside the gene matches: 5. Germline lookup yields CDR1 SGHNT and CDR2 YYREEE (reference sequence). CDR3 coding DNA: TGTGCCAGCAGCATCCGGGACAGGGTTAATTCACCCCTCCACTTT. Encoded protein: CASSIRDRVNSPLHF.

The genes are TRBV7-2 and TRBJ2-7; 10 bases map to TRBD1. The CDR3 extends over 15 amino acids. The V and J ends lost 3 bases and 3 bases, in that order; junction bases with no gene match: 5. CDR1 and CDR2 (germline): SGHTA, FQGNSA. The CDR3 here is CASSLGTGVFYEQYF. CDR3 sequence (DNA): TGTGCCAGCAGCTTGGGGACAGGGGTCTTCTACGAGCAGTACTTC.

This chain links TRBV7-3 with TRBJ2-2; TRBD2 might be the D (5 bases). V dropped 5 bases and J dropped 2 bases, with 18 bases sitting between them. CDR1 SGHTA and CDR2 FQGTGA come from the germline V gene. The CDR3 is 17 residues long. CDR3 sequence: CASSEKVERLNTGELFF. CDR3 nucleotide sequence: TGTGCCAGCAGCGAAAAGGTGGAGAGACTAAACACCGGGGAGCTGTTTTTT.

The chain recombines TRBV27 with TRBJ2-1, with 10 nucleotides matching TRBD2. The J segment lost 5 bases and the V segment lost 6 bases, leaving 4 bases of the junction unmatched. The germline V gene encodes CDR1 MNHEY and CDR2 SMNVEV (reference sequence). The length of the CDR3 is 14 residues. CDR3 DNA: TGTGCCAGCAGAAGTCTAGCGGGGGACAATGAGCAGTTCTTC. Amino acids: CASRSLAGDNEQFF.

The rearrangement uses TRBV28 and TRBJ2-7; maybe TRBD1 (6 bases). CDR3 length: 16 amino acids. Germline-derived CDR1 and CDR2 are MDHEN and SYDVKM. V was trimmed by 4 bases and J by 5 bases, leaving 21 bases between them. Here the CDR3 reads CASSSIPPPGGHEQYF. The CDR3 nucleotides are TGTGCCAGCAGTTCGATCCCTCCCCCTGGGGGCCACGAGCAGTACTTC.

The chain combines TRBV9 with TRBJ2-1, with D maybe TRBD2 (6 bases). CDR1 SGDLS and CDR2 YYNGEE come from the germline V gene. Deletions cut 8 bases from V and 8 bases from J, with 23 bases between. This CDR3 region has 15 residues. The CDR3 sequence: CASAQAGEVGDEQFF. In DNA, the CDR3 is TGTGCCAGTGCTCAAGCCGGGGAGGTTGGCGATGAGCAGTTCTTC.

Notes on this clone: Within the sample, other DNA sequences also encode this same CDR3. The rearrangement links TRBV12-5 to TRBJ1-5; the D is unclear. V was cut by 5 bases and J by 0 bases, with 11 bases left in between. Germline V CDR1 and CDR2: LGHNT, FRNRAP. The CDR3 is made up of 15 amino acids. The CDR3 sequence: CASGAGDTSNQPQHF. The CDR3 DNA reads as TGTGCTAGTGGTGCGGGAGACACTAGCAATCAGCCCCAGCATTTT. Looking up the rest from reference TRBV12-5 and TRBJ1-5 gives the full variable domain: DARVTQTPRHKVTEMGQEVTMRCQPILGHNTVFWYRQTMMQGLELLAYFRNRAPLDDSGMPKDRFSAEMPDATLATLKIQPSEPRDSAVYFCASGAGDTSNQPQHFGDGTRLSIL.

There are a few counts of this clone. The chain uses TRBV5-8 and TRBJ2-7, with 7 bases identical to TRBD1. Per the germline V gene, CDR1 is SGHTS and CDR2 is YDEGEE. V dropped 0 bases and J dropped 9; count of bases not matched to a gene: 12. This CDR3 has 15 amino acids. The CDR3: CASSLDRGKIFAQYV. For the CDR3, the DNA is TGTGCCAGCAGCTTGGACAGGGGAAAAATATTCGCGCAGTACGTC.

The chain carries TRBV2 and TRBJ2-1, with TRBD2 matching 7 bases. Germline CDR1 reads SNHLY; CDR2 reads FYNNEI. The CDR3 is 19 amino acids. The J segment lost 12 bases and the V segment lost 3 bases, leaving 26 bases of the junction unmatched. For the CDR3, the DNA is TGTGCCAGCAGTGACTTTGGGACTATATACTCGCCCAGTCGGAGTCGGCAGTTCTTC. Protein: CASSDFGTIYSPSRSRQFF.

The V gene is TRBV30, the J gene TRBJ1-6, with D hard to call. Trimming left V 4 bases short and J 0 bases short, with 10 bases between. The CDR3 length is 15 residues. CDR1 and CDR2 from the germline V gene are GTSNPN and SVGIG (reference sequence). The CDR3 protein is CAWNVGSSYNSPLHF. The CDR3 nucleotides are TGTGCCTGGAATGTCGGGAGCTCCTATAATTCACCCCTCCACTTT. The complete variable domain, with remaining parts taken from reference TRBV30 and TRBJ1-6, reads SQTIHQWPATLVQPVGSPLSLECTVEGTSNPNLYWYRQAAGRGLQLLFYSVGIGQISSEVPQNLSASRPQDRQFILSSKKLLLSDSGFYLCAWNVGSSYNSPLHFGNGTRLTVT.

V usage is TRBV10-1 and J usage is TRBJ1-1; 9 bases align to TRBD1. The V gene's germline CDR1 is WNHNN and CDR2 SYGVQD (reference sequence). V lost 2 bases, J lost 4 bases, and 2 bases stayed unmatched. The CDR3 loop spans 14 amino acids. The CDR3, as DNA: TGCGCCAGCAGTGAGGGGACAGGGAGCACTGAAGCTTTCTTT. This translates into CASSEGTGSTEAFF.

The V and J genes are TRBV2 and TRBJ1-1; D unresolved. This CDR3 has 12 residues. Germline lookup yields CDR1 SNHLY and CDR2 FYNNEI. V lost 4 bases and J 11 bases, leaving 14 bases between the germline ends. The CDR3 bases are TGTGCCAGCAGTGCGGAGGACGTGGCGGCTTTCTTT. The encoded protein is CASSAEDVAAFF.

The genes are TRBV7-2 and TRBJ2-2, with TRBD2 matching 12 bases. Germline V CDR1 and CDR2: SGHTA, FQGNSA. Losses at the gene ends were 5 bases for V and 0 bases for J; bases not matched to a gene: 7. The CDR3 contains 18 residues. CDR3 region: CASSNGLAGSANTGELFF. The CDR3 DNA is TGTGCCAGCAGCAATGGACTAGCGGGAAGCGCGAACACCGGGGAGCTGTTTTTT.

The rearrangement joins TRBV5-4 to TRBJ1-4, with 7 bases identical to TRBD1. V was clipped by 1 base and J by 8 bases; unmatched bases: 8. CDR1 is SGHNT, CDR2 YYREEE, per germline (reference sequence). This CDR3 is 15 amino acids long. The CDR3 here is CASSLRSGTEEKLFF. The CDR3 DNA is TGTGCCAGCAGCTTGAGGTCCGGGACAGAGGAAAAACTGTTTTTT.

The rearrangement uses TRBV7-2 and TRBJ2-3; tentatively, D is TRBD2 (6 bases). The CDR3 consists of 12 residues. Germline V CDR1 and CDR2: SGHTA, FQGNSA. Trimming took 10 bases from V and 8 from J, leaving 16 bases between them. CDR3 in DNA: TGTGCCAACCGGGGGTGGGACTTTACGCAGTATTTT. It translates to CANRGWDFTQYF.

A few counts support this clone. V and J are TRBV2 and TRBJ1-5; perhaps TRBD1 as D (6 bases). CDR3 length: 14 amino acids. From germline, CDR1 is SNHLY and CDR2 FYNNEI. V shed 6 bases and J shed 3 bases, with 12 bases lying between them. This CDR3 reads CASRQQGINQPQHF. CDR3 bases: TGTGCCAGCAGACAACAGGGCATCAATCAGCCCCAGCATTTT. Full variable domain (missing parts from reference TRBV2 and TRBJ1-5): EPEVTQTPSHQVTQMGQEVILRCVPISNHLYFYWYRQILGQKVEFLVSFYNNEISEKSEIFDDQFSVERPDGSNFTLKIRSTKLEDSAMYFCASRQQGINQPQHFGDGTRLSIL.

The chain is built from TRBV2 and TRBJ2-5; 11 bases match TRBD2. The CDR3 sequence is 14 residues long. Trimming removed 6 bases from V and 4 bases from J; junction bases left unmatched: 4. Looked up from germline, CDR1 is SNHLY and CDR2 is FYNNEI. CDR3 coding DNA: TGTGCCAGCAGACCGGGACTAGCGGCAGAGACCCAGTACTTC. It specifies CASRPGLAAETQYF.

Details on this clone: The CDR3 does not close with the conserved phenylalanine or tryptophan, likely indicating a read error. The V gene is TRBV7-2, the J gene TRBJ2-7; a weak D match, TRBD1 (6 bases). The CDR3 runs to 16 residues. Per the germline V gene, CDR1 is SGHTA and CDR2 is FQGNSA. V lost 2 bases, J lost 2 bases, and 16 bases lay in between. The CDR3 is CASSLYSQGNAYEQYL. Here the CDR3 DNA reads TGTGCCAGCAGCTTATATTCACAGGGTAACGCCTACGAGCAGTACCTC.

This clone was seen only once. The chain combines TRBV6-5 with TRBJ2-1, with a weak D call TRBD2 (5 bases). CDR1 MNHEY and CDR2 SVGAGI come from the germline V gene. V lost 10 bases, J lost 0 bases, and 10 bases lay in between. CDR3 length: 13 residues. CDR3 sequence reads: CATSGSSYNEQFF. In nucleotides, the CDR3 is TGTGCCACCTCTGGGAGCTCCTACAATGAGCAGTTCTTC.

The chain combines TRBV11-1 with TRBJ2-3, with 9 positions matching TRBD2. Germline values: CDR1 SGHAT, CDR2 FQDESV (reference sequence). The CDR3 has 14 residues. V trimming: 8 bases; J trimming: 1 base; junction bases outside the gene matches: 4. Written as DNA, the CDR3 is TGTGCCAGCCAACGGACTAGCGGCACAGATACGCAGTATTTT. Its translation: CASQRTSGTDTQYF.

This chain's CDR3 is CAWSLATEAFF. Here the CDR3 DNA reads TGTGCCTGGAGTCTAGCGACTGAAGCTTTCTTT. The chain joins TRBV30 to TRBJ1-1, with D unresolved. This CDR3 has 11 residues. Germline CDR1 GTSNPN, CDR2 SVGIG (reference sequence). Trimming removed 2 bases at V and 5 bases at J, with 6 bases between.